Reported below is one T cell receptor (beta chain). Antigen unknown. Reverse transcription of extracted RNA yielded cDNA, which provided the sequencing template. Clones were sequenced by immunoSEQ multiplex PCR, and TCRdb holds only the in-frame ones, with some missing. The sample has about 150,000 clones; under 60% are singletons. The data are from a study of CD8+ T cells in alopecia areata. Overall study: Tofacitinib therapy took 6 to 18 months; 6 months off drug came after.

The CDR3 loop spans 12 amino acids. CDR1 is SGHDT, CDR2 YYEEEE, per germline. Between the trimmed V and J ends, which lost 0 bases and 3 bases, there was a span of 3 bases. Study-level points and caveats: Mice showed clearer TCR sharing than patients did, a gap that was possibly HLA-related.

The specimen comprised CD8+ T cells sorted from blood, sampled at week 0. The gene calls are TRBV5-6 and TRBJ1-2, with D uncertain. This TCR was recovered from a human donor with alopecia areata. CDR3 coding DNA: TGTGCCAGCAGCTTGGAATACTATGGCTACACCTTC. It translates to CASSLEYYGYTF. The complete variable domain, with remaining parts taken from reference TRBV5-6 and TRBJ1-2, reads DAGVTQSPTHLIKTRGQQVTLRCSPKSGHDTVSWYQQALGQGPQFIFQYYEEEERQRGNFPDRFSGHQFPNYSSELNVNALLLGDSALYLCASSLEYYGYTFGSGTRLTVV.